The 10 T cell receptor beta chains given below trace back to one sample, sequenced in a study of T-cell reconstitution after alpha-beta-depleted transplantation in children. A TCRbeta library incorporating unique molecular identifiers was prepared. TCRdb re-analysed the PCR reads in MiXCR, keeping a single row per CDR3 protein. This table has fewer than 550,000 distinct CDR3 sequences, over 9.5% appearing once. The specimen was PBMCs, collected before TCRalphabeta/CD19-depleted stem cell transplant. These receptors all stem from a child aged 2 to 15 with inherited bone marrow failure, due to receive a stem cell transplant.

The sample holds a few counts of this clonotype. CDR3 coding DNA: TGCGCCAGCAGCCAAGTTACAGGGGATCAGCCCCAGCATTTT. Its protein is CASSQVTGDQPQHF. The chain combines TRBV4-3 with TRBJ1-5; 7 bases fit TRBD1. After removal of 1 base from V and 5 bases from J, the junction contained 2 bases not matched to a gene. Per the germline V gene, CDR1 is LGHNA and CDR2 is YSLEER. The CDR3 totals 14 residues.

Ten or more counts support this clonotype. V is TRBV25-1 and J is TRBJ2-5; maybe TRBD2 (6 bases). Deletions cut 1 base from V and 5 bases from J, with 14 bases between. CDR1 and CDR2 from the germline V gene are MGHDK and SYGVNS. CDR3 length: 15 residues. As DNA, the CDR3 is TGTGCCAGCAGTGAATTTCCTAGCGCCGGCGAGACCCAGTACTTC. This encodes CASSEFPSAGETQYF.

This clonotype was detected a few times. J is TRBJ1-5 and V is TRBV12-3 or TRBV12-4; 7 positions agree with TRBD1. Trimming cost V 6 bases and J 1 base; bases outside gene matches: 6. This CDR3 is built from 15 residues. The CDR3 protein is CASRLTGLSNQPQHF. The CDR3 nucleotides read TGTGCCAGCAGGTTGACAGGGTTGAGCAATCAGCCCCAGCATTTT.

This clonotype was found many times. The rearrangement joins TRBV4-2 to TRBJ1-4, with D tentatively TRBD1 (5 bases). The CDR3 contains 17 residues. Germline CDR1 is LGHNA and CDR2 is YNFKEQ. V was cut by 1 base and J by 0 bases, with 12 bases left in between. CDR3 in DNA: TGTGCCAGCAGCCAAGGTGCGGACACTGCAACTAATGAAAAACTGTTTTTT. Translated, it gives CASSQGADTATNEKLFF.

With respect to this clonotype: It may be a read error: a sequence one base away is much more abundant. This CDR3 is missing its conserved last phenylalanine or tryptophan, likely due to a read error. V is TRBV5-1 and J is TRBJ2-3; 7 bases fit TRBD1. Germline assignment: CDR1 SGHRS and CDR2 YFSETQ. Trimming cost V 3 bases and J 8 bases; bases outside gene matches: 6. This CDR3 contains 13 residues. The CDR3 is CASSSTGEFTQYS. The CDR3 DNA follows: TGCGCCAGCAGCTCCACAGGGGAATTTACGCAGTATTCT.

This clonotype occurred many times. The chain uses TRBV12-3 or TRBV12-4 and TRBJ1-2, with unresolved D. V lost 7 bases and J lost 8, with 11 bases in between. CDR3 length: 11 amino acids. The CDR3 region has the DNA TGTGCCAGCAAAAACTCCGGGGGCTACACCTTC. It is translated as CASKNSGGYTF.

This clonotype was counted ten times or more. The rearrangement uses TRBV12-3 or TRBV12-4 and TRBJ2-1; 14 nucleotides line up with TRBD2. The CDR3 is 16 residues long. V was clipped by 6 bases and J by 4 bases; unmatched bases: 5. The CDR3 reads CASRGLAGEGYNEQFF. DNA of the CDR3: TGTGCCAGCAGGGGACTAGCGGGAGAAGGGTACAATGAGCAGTTCTTC.

In its sample, this clonotype was seen many times. The chain couples TRBV7-9 to TRBJ1-1, with D unresolved. CDR1 and CDR2 (germline): SEHNR, FQNEAQ (reference sequence). The CDR3 contains 11 residues. The V and J ends lost 6 bases and 8 bases respectively, with 10 bases between them. CDR3 in amino acids: CASRPGQEAFF. As DNA, the CDR3 is TGTGCCAGCAGACCGGGCCAAGAAGCTTTCTTT.

The V gene is TRBV6-2 or TRBV6-3, the J gene TRBJ2-5; TRBD2 is a possible D gene (6 bases). This CDR3 is 16 amino acids long. Trimming took off 1 base at V and 3 bases at J, with 15 bases between the two ends. Germline loops: CDR1 MNHEY, CDR2 SVGEGT. The CDR3 here is CASSYWGTVFEETQYF. CDR3 DNA sequence: TGTGCCAGCAGTTACTGGGGGACTGTGTTTGAAGAGACCCAGTACTTC.

The sample holds many counts of this clonotype. The chain couples TRBV5-1 to TRBJ2-7; D remains ambiguous. V gave up 4 bases and J gave up 2 bases, with 10 bases separating them. The CDR3 totals 13 residues. The V gene's germline CDR1 is SGHRS and CDR2 YFSETQ. The CDR3: CASSDEGPYEQYF. Here the CDR3 DNA reads TGCGCCAGCAGCGATGAAGGGCCCTACGAGCAGTACTTC.